The T cell receptor (beta chain) described here comes from a study of T cell responses to AZD1222 COVID-19 vaccine. As for the study in general: It was second doses at about 4 or about 12 weeks that were pooled.

Of note for this clone: The antigen is not known.

Study conclusions and caveats: Seropositive at baseline were only a handful of AZD1222 recipients. Mostly white British, mostly female donors; authors suggested clonal diversity may be underestimated. The reported proportion of spike-specific TCRs targeting unmutated variant regions was nearly half.

Sequencing was performed with immunoSEQ multiplex PCR; in TCRdb, only in-frame clones are kept and a portion is missing. Of 75,000 to 100,000 clones listed, 80% to 90% were seen once; the top ten hold about 6%. Looked up from germline, CDR1 is SGHDT and CDR2 is YYEEEE. The CDR3 runs 12 residues. Trimming took 0 bases from V and 6 from J, leaving 7 bases between them. The sequence came from an adult in good health. The sequenced sample was peripheral blood, obtained on day 0 of AZD1222 vaccination. This chain uses TRBV5-6 with TRBJ2-7; D tentatively fits TRBD1 or TRBD2 (5 bases each). The CDR3 coding sequence is TGTGCCAGCAGCTTGGGGGGGACCGAGCAGTACTTC. Translated, it gives CASSLGGTEQYF.